The source of this T cell receptor (beta chain) is a study of T cell responses to AZD1222 COVID-19 vaccine. Study-wide findings and caveats: Repertoires were obtained only post-peak T cell response. White British donors predominated, females outnumbered males, and clonal diversity was possibly underestimated.

Libraries were prepared by immunoSEQ multiplex PCR; TCRdb keeps only in-frame clonotypes and omits some of them. This repertoire shows about 160,000 clones, approximately 87% found once; its top ten account for around 4.5%. This clone showed up just once. Its cognate antigen is unknown. V was clipped by 5 bases and J by 0 bases, with 11 bases between them. Germline loops: CDR1 SNHLY, CDR2 FYNNEI. This CDR3 region has 15 residues. This receptor was identified in an adult who received the AZD1222 COVID-19 vaccine. Source: peripheral blood, taken 28 days after the second AZD1222 dose. This chain connects TRBV2 to TRBJ1-3; the D is unclear. The CDR3 region is CASSSRPSSGNTIYF. CDR3 sequence (DNA): TGTGCCAGCAGTAGCAGACCAAGCTCTGGAAACACCATATATTTT.